The text below deals with one T cell receptor (beta chain). The data belong to a study of OX40 agonist ivuxolimab in advanced cancers. Profiled with immunoSEQ multiplex PCR; TCRdb holds only in-frame clones, not every one. The sample lists 60,000 to 70,000 clones, 70% to 90% occurring once. The CDR3 runs to 17 residues. From germline, CDR1 is SGDLS and CDR2 YYNGEE. Trimming pared 4 bases from V and 0 bases from J, leaving 17 bases between. V gene TRBV9 combines with J gene TRBJ1-3; D might be TRBD1 (5 bases). Specimen: CD4+ or CD8+ T cells sorted from blood, collected in a trial of the OX40 agonist ivuxolimab. This receptor was identified in an adult with an advanced solid tumor such as melanoma, head and neck, liver or kidney cancer. The CDR3 protein is CASSSSGVEGSGNTIYF. CDR3 DNA: TGTGCCAGCAGCTCTTCGGGGGTAGAAGGCTCTGGAAACACCATATATTTT.